The entry that follows covers one T cell receptor (beta chain) sequence. Its antigen is unidentified. The data stem from a study of T-cell memory formation after mild COVID-19. General study points: Among clones contracting day 15 to 85, CD4/CD8 was balanced, whereas later expanders leaned CD4+. Some clones that responded turned up in pre-infection memory, which suggests that cross-reactive memory joined in. The study found contracting CD4+ clones mainly in CM and EM and contracting CD8+ clones in EMRA.

The length of the CDR3 is 16 residues. V dropped 3 bases and J dropped 0 bases, with 12 bases sitting between them. CDR1 is SGHAT, CDR2 FQNNGV, per germline. After 5'RACE with constant-segment primers, TCR alpha and TCR beta cDNA libraries carrying sample barcodes and UMIs were obtained. TCRdb fed the 5' RACE reads into MiXCR, producing one record per CDR3 protein. The table records 400,000 or so distinct CDR3 sequences, over 20% of them present only once. The source is an adult woman who had mild COVID-19 (a few samples of this study predate the infection). Cell type and time point are not known. The chain carries TRBV11-2 and TRBJ2-4; no reliable D call. The material sequenced was PBMCs or a T cell subset sorted from them (not recorded which). CDR3 sequence (DNA): TGTGCCAGCAGCTTGACTCCGACGCTAGCCAAAAACATTCAGTACTTC. Translating it yields CASSLTPTLAKNIQYF. Supplemented by reference TRBV11-2 and TRBJ2-4, the full variable domain reads EAGVAQSPRYKIIEKRQSVAFWCNPISGHATLYWYQQILGQGPKLLIQFQNNGVVDDSQLPKDRFSAERLKGVDSTLKIQPAKLEDSAVYLCASSLTPTLAKNIQYFGAGTRLSVL.